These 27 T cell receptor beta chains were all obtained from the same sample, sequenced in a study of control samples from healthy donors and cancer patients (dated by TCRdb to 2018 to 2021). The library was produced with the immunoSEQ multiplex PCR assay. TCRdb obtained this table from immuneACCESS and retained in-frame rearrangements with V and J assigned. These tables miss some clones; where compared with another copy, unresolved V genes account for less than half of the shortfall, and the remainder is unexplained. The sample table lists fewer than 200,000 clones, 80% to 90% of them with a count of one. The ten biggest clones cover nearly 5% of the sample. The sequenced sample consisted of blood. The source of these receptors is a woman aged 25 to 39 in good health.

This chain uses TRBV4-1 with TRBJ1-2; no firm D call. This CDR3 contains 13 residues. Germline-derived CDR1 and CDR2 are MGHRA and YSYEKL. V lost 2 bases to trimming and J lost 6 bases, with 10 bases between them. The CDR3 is CASSQTGGDGYTF. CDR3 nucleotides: TGCGCCAGCAGCCAAACGGGAGGCGATGGCTACACCTTC.

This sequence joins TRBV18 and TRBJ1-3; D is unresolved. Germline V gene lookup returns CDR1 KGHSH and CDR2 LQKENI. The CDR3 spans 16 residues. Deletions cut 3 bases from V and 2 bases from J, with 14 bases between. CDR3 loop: CASSPAAPQAGNTIYF. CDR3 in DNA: TGTGCCAGCTCACCTGCTGCACCTCAGGCTGGAAACACCATATATTTT.

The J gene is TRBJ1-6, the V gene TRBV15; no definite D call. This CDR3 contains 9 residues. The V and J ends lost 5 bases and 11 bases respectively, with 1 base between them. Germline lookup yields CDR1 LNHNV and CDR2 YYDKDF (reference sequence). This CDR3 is CATSPPLHF. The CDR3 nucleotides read TGTGCCACCAGCCCACCCCTCCACTTT.

CDR3 loop: CASSLELAGANEQFF. CDR3 bases: TGTGCCAGCAGCTTGGAACTAGCGGGAGCCAATGAGCAGTTCTTC. The chain uses TRBV5-5 and TRBJ2-1, with 11 positions matching TRBD2. Germline V lookup: CDR1 SGHKS, CDR2 YYEKEE (reference sequence). This CDR3 is 15 amino acids long. Losses at the gene ends were 0 bases for V and 6 bases for J; bases not matched to a gene: 2.

DNA for the CDR3: TGTGCCAGCAGCTCATTCCGGGGGCCCCAGCATTTT. Translation: CASSSFRGPQHF. The chain carries TRBV11-2 and TRBJ1-5; no reliable D call. V was trimmed by 4 bases and J by 9 bases, leaving 10 bases between them. CDR1 and CDR2 (germline): SGHAT, FQNNGV. The CDR3 has 12 residues.

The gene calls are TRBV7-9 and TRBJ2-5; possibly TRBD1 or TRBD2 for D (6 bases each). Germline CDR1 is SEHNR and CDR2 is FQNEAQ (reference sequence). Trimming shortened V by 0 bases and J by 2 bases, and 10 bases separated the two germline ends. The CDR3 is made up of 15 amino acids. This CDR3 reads CASSLAGAGQETQYF. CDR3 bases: TGTGCCAGCAGCTTAGCGGGGGCGGGACAAGAGACCCAGTACTTC.

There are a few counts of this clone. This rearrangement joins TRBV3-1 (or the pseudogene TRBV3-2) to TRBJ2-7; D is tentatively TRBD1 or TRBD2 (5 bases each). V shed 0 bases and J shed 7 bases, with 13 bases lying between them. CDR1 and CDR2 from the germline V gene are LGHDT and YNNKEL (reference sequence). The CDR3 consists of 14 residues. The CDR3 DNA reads TGTGCCAGCAGCCAAGAGTACCGGGGCCGAGAGCAGTACTTC. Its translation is CASSQEYRGREQYF.

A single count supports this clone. The CDR3 DNA reads TGTGCCAGTAGTATCACAGTCGATGAGCAGTTCTTC. Translation: CASSITVDEQFF. The V gene is TRBV19, the J gene TRBJ2-1; no definite D call. The CDR3 totals 12 residues. Trimming stripped 3 bases from V and 8 bases from J, with 8 bases between. Germline CDR1 and CDR2: LNHDA and SQIVND (reference sequence).

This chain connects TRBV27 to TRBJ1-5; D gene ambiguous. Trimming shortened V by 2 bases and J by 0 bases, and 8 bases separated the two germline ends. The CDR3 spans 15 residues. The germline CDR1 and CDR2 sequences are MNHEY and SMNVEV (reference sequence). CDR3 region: CASSLGSHSNQPQHF. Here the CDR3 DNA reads TGTGCCAGCAGTTTAGGAAGTCATAGCAATCAGCCCCAGCATTTT.

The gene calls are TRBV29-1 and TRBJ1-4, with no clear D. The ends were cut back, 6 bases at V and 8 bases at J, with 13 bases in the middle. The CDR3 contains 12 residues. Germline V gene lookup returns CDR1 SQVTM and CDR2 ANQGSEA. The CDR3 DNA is TGCAGCGTGACTAGGGATGGGGAAAAACTGTTTTTT. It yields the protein CSVTRDGEKLFF.

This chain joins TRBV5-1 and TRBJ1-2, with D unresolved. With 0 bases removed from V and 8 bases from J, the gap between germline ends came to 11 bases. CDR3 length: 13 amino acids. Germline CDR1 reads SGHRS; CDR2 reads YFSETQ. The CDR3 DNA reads TGCGCCAGCAGCTTGGAAGGGCTGGCGGGCTACACCTTC. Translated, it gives CASSLEGLAGYTF.

CDR3 loop: CASSDLAGHNYGYTF. CDR3 DNA sequence: TGTGCCAGCAGTGATCTTGCAGGGCATAACTATGGCTACACCTTC. The chain links TRBV25-1 to TRBJ1-2, with a weak D call TRBD1 (5 bases). Germline CDR1 MGHDK, CDR2 SYGVNS. The V end lost 3 bases, the J end lost 1 base, and 12 bases lay between the germline ends. This CDR3 has 15 residues.

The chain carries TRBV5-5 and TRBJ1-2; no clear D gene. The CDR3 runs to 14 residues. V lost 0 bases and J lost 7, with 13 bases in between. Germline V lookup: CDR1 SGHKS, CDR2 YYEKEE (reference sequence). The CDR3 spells CASSLDQRMGGYTF. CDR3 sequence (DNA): TGTGCCAGCAGCTTGGATCAGAGAATGGGTGGCTACACCTTC.

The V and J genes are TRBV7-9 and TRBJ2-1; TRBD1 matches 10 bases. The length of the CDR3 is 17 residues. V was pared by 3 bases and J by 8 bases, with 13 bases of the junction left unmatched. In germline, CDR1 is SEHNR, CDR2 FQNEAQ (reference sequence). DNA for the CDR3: TGTGCCAGCAGCTTTAATCGGATGGACAGGGGGGTCGATGAGCAGTTCTTC. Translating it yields CASSFNRMDRGVDEQFF.

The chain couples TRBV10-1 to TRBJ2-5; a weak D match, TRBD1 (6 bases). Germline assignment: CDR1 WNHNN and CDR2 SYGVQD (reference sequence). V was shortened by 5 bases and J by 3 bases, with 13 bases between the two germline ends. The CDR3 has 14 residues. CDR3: CASSTDRVEETQYF. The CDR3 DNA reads TGCGCCAGCAGTACGGACAGAGTGGAAGAGACCCAGTACTTC.

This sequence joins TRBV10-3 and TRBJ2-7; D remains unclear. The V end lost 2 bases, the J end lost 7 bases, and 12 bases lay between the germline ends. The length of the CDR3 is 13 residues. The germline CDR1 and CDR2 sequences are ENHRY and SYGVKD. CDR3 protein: CAISERSMREQYV. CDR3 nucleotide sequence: TGTGCCATCAGTGAGAGGTCAATGCGGGAGCAGTACGTC.

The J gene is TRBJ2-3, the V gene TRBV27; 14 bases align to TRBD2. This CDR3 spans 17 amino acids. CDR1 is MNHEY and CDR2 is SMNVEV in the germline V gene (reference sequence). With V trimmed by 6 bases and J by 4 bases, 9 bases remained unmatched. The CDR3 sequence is CASRRLAGGPFPDTQYF. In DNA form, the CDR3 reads TGTGCCAGCAGAAGACTAGCGGGAGGGCCGTTCCCAGATACGCAGTATTTT.

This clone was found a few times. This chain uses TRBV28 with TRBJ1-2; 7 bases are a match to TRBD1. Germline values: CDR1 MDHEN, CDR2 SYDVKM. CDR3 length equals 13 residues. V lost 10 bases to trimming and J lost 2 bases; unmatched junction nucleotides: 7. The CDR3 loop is CAISGQLNYGYTF. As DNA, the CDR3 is TGTGCCATTTCGGGACAGCTCAACTATGGCTACACCTTC.

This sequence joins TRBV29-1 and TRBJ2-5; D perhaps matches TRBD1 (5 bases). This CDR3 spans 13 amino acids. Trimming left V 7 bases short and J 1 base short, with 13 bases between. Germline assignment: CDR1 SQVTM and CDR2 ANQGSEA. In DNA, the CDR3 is TGCAGCGCCGGAGACAGAACCCAAGAGACCCAGTACTTC. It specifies CSAGDRTQETQYF.

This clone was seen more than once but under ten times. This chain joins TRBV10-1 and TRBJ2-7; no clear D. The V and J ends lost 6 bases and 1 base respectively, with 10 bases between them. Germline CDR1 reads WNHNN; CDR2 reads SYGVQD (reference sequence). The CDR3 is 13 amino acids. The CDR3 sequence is CASRGSSSYEQYV. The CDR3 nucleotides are TGCGCCAGCAGGGGGTCATCTTCCTACGAGCAGTACGTC.

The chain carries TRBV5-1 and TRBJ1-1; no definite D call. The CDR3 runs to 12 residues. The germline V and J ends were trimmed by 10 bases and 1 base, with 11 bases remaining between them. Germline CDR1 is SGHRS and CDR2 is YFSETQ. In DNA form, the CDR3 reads TGCGCCGGTCGATGGGGGAACACTGAAGCTTTCTTT. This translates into CAGRWGNTEAFF.

CDR3 nucleotide sequence: TGTGCCAGCAGCCCGGGTGCAACTAATGAAAAACTGTTTTTT. Its protein is CASSPGATNEKLFF. The rearrangement joins TRBV7-9 to TRBJ1-4; no definite D call. V dropped 5 bases and J dropped 0 bases, with 7 bases sitting between them. The CDR3 sequence is 14 residues long. Germline assignment: CDR1 SEHNR and CDR2 FQNEAQ (reference sequence).

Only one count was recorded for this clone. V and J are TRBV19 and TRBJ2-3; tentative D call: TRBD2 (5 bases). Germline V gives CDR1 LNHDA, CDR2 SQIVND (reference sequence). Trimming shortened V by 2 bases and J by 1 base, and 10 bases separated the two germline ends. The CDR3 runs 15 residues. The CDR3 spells CASSIRGSGTDTQYF. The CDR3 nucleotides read TGTGCCAGTAGTATACGGGGTAGCGGCACAGATACGCAGTATTTT.

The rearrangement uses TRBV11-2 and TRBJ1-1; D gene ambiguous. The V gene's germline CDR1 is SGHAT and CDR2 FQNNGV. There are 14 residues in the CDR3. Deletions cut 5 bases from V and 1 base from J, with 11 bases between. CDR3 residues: CASSVSGRNTEAFF. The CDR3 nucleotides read TGTGCCAGCAGCGTCAGCGGCAGGAACACTGAAGCTTTCTTT.

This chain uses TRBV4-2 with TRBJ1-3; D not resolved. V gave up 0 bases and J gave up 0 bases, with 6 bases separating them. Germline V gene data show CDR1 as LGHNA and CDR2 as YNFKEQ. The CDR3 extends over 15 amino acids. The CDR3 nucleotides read TGTGCCAGCAGCCAAGAACATAGCTCTGGAAACACCATATATTTT. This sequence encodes CASSQEHSSGNTIYF.

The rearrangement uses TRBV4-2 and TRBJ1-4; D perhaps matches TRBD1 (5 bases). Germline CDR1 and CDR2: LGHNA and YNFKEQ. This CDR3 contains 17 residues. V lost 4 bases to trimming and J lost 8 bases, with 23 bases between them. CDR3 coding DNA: TGTGCCAGCAGCCGCTGGGACTTGGGGGGGTCGGAGGAAAAACTGTTTTTT. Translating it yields CASSRWDLGGSEEKLFF.

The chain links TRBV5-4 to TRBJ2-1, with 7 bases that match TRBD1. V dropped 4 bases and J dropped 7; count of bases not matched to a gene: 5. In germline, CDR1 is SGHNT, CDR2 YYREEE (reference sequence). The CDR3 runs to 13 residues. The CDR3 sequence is CASSIGQANEQFF. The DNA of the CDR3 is TGTGCCAGCAGCATAGGACAGGCGAATGAGCAGTTCTTC.